This T cell receptor (beta chain) was found in a study of shared clonotypes between healthy human individuals. This CDR3 is built from 15 residues. The V end was cut by 7 bases, the J end by 1 base, with 11 bases between. Germline-derived CDR1 and CDR2 are SGHTA and FQGTGA. Only in-frame clones appear in the TCRdb table, and some are missing; sequencing was by immunoSEQ multiplex PCR. The sample contains over a million clones, around 82% of which appear only once. Researchers partitioned CD4+ cells into CD45RA+ naive and CD45RA-negative memory subsets. The sequencing sample was made of memory CD4+ T cells from PBMCs. Specified subset: CD45RA-negative fraction. This receptor was identified in a man aged 18-30 years in good health. Some clones in this sample may be carry-over from other donors' samples. The chain is built from TRBV7-3 and TRBJ2-6; unclear D gene. CDR3 bases: TGTGCCAGCACCACTCCCTTTTCTGGGGCCAACGTCCTGACTTTC. Residues: CASTTPFSGANVLTF.